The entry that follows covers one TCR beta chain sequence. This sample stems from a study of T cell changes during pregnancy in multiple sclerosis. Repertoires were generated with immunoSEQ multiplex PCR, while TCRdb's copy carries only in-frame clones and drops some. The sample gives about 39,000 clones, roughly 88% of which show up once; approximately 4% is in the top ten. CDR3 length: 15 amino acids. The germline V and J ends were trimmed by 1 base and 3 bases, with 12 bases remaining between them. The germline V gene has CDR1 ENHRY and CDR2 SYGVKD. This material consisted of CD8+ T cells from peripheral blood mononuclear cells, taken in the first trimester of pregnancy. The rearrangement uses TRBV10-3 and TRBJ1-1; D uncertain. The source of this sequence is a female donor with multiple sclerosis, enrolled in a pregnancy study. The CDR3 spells CAISEWRASYTEAFF. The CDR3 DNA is TGTGCCATCAGTGAGTGGCGGGCTAGTTACACTGAAGCTTTCTTT.